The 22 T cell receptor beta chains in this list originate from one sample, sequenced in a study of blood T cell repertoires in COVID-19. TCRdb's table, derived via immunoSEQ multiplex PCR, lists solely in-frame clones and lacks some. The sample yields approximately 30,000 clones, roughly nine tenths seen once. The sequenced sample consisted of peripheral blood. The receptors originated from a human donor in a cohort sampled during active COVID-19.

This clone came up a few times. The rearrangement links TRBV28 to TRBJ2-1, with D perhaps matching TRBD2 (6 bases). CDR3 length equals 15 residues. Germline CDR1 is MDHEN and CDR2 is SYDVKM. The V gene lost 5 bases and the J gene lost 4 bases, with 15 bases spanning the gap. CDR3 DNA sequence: TGTGCCAGCAGTCTCTCCGGGACTGGTTACAATGAGCAGTTCTTC. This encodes CASSLSGTGYNEQFF.

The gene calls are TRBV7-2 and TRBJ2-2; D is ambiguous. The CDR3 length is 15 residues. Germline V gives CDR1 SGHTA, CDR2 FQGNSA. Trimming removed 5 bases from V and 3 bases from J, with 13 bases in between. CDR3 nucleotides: TGTGCCAGCAGCCCTGGGCAGGTCCACACCGGGGAGCTGTTTTTT. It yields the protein CASSPGQVHTGELFF.

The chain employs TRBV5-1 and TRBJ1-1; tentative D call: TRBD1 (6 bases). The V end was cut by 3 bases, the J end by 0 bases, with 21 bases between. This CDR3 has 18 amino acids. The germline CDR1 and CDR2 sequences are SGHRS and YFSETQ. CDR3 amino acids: CASSSADRPQMLNTEAFF. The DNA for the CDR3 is TGCGCCAGCAGCTCAGCCGACAGGCCCCAGATGTTGAACACTGAAGCTTTCTTT.

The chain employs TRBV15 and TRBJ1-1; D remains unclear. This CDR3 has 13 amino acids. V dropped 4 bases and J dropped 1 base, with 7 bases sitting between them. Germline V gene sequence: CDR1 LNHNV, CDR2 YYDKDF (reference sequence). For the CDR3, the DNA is TGTGCCACCAGCATTACAGCGAACACTGAAGCTTTCTTT. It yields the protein CATSITANTEAFF.

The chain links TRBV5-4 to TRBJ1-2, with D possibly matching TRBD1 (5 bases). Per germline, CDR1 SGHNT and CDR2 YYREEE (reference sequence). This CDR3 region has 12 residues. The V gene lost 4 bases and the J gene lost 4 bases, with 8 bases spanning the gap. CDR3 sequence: CASSAGPYGYTF. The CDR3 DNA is TGTGCCAGCAGCGCGGGGCCCTATGGCTACACCTTC.

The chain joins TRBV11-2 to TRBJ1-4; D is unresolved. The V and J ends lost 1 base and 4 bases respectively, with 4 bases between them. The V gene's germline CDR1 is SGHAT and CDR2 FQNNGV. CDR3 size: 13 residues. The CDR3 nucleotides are TGTGCCAGCAGCTTAGGAGATAATGAAAAACTGTTTTTT. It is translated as CASSLGDNEKLFF.

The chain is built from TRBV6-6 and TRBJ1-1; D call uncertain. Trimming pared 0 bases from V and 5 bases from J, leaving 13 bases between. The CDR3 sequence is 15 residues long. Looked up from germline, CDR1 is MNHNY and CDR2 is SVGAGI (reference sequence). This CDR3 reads CASSYSGGPRTEAFF. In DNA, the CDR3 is TGTGCCAGCAGTTACTCGGGAGGCCCGAGGACTGAAGCTTTCTTT.

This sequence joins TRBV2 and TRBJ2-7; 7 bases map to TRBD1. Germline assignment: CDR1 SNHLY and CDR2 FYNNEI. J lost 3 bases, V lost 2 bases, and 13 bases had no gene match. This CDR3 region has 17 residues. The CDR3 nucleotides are TGTGCCAGCAGTGAACCCTTTACGACAGGGATCTTCTACGAGCAGTACGTC. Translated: CASSEPFTTGIFYEQYV.

This CDR3 reads CASSLPSNEQFF. Written as DNA, the CDR3 is TGTGCCAGCAGTCTCCCCAGCAATGAGCAGTTCTTC. This chain joins TRBV27 and TRBJ2-1; D call uncertain. Germline values: CDR1 MNHEY, CDR2 SMNVEV (reference sequence). The CDR3 consists of 12 residues. Trimming stripped 5 bases from V and 6 bases from J, with 8 bases between.

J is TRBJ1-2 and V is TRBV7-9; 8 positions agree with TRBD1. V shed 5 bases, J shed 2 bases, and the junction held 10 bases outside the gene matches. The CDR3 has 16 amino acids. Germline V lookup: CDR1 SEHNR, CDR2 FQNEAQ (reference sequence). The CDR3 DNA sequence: TGTGCCAGCAGCCCCAGACAGGGGTATAGAAACTATGGCTACACCTTC. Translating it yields CASSPRQGYRNYGYTF.

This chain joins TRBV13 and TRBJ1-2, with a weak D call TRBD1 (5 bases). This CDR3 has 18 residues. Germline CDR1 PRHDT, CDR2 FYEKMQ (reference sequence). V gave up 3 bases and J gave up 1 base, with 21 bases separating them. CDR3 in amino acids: CASSFRTRSGDHNYGYTF. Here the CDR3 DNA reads TGTGCCAGCAGCTTTAGGACCCGGTCGGGGGACCATAACTATGGCTACACCTTC.

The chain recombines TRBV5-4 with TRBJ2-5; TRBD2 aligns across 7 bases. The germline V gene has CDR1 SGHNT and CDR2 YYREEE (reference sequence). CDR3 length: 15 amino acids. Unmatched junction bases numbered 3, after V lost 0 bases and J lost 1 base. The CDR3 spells CASSLVGGGQETQYF. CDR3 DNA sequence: TGTGCCAGCAGCTTGGTTGGCGGGGGCCAAGAGACCCAGTACTTC.

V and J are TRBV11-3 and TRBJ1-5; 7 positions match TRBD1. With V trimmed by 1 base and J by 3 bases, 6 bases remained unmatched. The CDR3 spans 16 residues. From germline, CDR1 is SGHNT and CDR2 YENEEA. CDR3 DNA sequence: TGTGCCAGCAGCTTAGGGGCAGGGGGTCTCAATCAGCCCCAGCATTTT. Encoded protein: CASSLGAGGLNQPQHF.

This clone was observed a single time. In DNA, the CDR3 is TGTGCCAGCAATGGGCGAGATGAGCAGTTCTTC. Amino acids: CASNGRDEQFF. The chain joins TRBV27 to TRBJ2-1; D is unclear. V dropped 7 bases and J dropped 8 bases, with 9 bases sitting between them. CDR1 and CDR2 from the germline V gene are MNHEY and SMNVEV (reference sequence). The CDR3 runs 11 residues.

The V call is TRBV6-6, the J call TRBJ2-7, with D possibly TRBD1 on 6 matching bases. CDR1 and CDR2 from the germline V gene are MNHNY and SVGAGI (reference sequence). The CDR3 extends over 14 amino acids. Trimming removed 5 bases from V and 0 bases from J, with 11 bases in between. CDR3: CASSRTVGSYEQYV. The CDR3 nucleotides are TGTGCCAGCAGTCGGACAGTGGGCTCCTACGAGCAGTACGTC.

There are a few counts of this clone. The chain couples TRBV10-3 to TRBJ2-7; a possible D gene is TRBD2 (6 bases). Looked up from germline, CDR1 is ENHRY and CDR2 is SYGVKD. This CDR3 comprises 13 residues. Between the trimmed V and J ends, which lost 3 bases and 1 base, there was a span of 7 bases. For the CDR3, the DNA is TGTGCCATCAGTGATGGAGGGTCCTACGAGCAGTACGTC. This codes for CAISDGGSYEQYV.

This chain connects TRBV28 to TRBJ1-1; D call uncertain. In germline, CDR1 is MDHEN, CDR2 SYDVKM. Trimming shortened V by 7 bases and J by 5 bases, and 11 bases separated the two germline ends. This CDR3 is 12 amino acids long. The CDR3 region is CASTSTGTEAFF. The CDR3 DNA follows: TGTGCCAGCACCTCCACGGGGACTGAAGCTTTCTTT. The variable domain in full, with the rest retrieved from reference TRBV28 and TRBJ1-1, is DVKVTQSSRYLVKRTGEKVFLECVQDMDHENMFWYRQDPGLGLRLIYFSYDVKMKEKGDIPEGYSVSREKKERFSLILESASTNQTSMYLCASTSTGTEAFFGQGTRLTVV.

The CDR3 region is CSASSGTAGNEQFF. The DNA of the CDR3 is TGCAGTGCTAGTTCCGGGACAGCAGGGAATGAGCAGTTCTTC. V gene TRBV20-1 combines with J gene TRBJ2-1; 7 nucleotides line up with TRBD1. With 3 bases clipped from V and 7 bases from J, the junction kept 9 bases outside the gene matches. The V gene's germline CDR1 is DFQATT and CDR2 SNEGSKA (reference sequence). The CDR3 is 14 amino acids.

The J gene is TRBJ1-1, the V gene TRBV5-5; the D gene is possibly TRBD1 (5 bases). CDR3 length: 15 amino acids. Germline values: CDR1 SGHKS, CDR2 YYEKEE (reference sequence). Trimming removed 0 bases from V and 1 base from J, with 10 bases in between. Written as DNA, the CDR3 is TGTGCCAGCAGCTTGGAGAGACAGCAGAACACTGAAGCTTTCTTT. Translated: CASSLERQQNTEAFF.

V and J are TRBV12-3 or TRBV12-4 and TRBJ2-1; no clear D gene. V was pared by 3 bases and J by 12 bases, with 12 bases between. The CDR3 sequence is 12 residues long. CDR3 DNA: TGTGCCAGCAGTTTCTCCGACACGAGGCAGTTCTTC. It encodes CASSFSDTRQFF.

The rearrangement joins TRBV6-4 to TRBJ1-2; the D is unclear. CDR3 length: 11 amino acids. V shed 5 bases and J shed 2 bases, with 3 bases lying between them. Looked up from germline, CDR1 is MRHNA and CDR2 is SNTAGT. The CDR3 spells CASSSNYGYTF. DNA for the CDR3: TGTGCCAGCAGTAGCAACTATGGCTACACCTTC.

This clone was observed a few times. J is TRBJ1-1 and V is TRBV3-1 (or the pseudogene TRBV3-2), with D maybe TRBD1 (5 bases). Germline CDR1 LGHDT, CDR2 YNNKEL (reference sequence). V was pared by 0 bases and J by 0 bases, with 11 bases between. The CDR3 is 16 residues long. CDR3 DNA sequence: TGTGCCAGCAGCCAAGATCGGGTCAGGGTGAACACTGAAGCTTTCTTT. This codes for CASSQDRVRVNTEAFF.